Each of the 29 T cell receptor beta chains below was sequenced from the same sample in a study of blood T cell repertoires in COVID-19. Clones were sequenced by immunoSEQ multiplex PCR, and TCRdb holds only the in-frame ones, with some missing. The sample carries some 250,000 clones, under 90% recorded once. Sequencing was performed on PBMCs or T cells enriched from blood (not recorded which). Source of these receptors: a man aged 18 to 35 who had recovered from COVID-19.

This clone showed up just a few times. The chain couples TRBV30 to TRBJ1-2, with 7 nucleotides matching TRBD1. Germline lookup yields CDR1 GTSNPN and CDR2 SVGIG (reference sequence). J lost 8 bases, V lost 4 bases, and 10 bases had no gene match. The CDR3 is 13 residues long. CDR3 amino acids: CAWTPGGLKGYTF. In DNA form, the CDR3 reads TGTGCCTGGACACCAGGGGGTCTGAAGGGCTACACCTTC.

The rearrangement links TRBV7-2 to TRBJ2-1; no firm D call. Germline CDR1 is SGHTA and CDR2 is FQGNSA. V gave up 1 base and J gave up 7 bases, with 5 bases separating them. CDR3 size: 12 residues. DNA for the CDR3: TGTGCCAGCAGCTTAGACCGGAATGAGCAGTTCTTC. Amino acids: CASSLDRNEQFF.

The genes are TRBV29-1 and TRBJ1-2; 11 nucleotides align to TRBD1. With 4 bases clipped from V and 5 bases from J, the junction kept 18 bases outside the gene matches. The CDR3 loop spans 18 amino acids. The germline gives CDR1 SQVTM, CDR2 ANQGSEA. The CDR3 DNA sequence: TGCAGCGTTGTAGGGAGAAGCCGGGACAGGGGGGTATGGTATGGCTACACCTTC. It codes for CSVVGRSRDRGVWYGYTF. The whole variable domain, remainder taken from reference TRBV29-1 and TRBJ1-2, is SAVISQKPSRDICQRGTSLTIQCQVDSQVTMMFWYRQQPGQSLTLIATANQGSEATYESGFVIDKFPISRPNLTFSTLTVSNMSPEDSSIYLCSVVGRSRDRGVWYGYTFGSGTRLTVV.

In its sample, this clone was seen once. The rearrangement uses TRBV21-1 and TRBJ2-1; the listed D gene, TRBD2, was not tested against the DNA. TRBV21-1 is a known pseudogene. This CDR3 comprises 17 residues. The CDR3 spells CASSRTSGRARVPEQFF. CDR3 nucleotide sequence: TGTGCCAGCAGCAGAACTAGCGGGAGGGCCAGGGTGCCTGAGCAGTTCTTC.

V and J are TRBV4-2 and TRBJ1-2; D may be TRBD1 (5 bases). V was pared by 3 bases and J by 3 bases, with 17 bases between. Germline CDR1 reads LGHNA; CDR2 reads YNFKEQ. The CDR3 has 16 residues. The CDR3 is CASSQGGDVGDYGYTF. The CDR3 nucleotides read TGTGCCAGCAGCCAGGGGGGAGACGTAGGAGACTATGGCTACACCTTC.

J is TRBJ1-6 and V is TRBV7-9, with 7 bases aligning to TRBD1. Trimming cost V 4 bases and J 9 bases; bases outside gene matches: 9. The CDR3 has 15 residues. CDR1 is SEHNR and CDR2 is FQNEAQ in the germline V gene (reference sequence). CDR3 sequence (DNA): TGTGCCAGCAGCTCAAGGGGGCGCGACTTTTCACCCCTCCACTTT. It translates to CASSSRGRDFSPLHF. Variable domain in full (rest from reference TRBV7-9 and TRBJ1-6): DTGVSQNPRHKITKRGQNVTFRCDPISEHNRLYWYRQTLGQGPEFLTYFQNEAQLEKSRLLSDRFSAERPKGSFSTLEIQRTEQGDSAMYLCASSSRGRDFSPLHFGNGTRLTVT.

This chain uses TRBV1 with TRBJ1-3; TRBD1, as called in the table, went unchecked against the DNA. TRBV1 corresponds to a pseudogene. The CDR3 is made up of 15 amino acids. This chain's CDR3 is CTSSQGTASGNTIYF. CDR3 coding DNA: TGCACCAGCAGCCAAGGTACAGCCTCTGGAAACACCATATATTTT.

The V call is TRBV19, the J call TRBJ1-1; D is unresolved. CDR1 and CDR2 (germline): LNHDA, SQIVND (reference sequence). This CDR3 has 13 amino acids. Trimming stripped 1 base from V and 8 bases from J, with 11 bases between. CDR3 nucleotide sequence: TGTGCCAGTAGTATAGGTGAGAGTTTAGAAGCTTTCTTT. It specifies CASSIGESLEAFF.

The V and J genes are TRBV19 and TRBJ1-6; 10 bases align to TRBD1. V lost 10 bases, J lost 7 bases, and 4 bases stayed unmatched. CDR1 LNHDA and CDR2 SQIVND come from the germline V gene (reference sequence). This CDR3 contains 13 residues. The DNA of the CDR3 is TGTGCCACTCGGGACAGGGGAAATTCACCCCTCCACTTT. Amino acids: CATRDRGNSPLHF.

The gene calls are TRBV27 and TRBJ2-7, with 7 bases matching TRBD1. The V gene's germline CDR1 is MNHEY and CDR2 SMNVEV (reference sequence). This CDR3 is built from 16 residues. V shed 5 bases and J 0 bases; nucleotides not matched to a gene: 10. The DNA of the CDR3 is TGTGCCAGCAGTCCTACCGGGACAGAGATCTCCTACGAGCAGTACTTC. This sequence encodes CASSPTGTEISYEQYF.

The CDR3 bases are TGTGCCAGCAGCACAAGACAGGGGTCGTACACCGGGGAGCTGTTTTTT. Translation: CASSTRQGSYTGELFF. This chain uses TRBV27 with TRBJ2-2, with 8 nucleotides matching TRBD1. V was pared by 6 bases and J by 3 bases, with 9 bases of the junction left unmatched. Looked up from germline, CDR1 is MNHEY and CDR2 is SMNVEV (reference sequence). The CDR3 consists of 16 residues.

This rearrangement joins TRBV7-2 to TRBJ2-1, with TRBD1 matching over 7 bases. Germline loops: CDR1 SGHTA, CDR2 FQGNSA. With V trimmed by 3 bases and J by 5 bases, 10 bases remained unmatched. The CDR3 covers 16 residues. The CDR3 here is CASSFIGRGFDNEQFF. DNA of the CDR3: TGTGCCAGCAGCTTTATCGGCAGGGGGTTTGACAATGAGCAGTTCTTC. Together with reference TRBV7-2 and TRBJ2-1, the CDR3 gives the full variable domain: GAGVSQSPSNKVTEKGKDVELRCDPISGHTALYWYRQSLGQGLEFLIYFQGNSAPDKSGLPSDRFSAERTGGSVSTLTIQRTQQEDSAVYLCASSFIGRGFDNEQFFGPGTRLTVL.

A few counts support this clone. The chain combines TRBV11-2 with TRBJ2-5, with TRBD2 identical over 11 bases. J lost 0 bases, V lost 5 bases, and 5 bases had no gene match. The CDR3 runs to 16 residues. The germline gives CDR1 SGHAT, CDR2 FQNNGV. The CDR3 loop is CASSLGTSGYQETQYF. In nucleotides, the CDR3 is TGTGCCAGCAGCCTAGGGACTAGCGGATACCAAGAGACCCAGTACTTC.

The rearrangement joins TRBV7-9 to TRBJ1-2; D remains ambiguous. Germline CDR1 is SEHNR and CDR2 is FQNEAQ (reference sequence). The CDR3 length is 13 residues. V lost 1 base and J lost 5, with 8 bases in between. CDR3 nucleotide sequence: TGTGCCAGCAGCTTAGTCCCTCTTTATGGCTACACCTTC. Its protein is CASSLVPLYGYTF.

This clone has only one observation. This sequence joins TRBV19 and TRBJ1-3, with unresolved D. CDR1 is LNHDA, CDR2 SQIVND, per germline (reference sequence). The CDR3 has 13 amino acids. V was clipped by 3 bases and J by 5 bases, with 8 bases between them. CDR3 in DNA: TGTGCCAGTAGTATTGACTTTCGAAACACCATATATTTT. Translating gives CASSIDFRNTIYF.

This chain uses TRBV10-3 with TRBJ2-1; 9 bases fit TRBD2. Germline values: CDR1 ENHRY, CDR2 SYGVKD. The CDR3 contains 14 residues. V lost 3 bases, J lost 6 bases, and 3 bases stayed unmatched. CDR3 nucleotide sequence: TGTGCCATCAGTGAAGGGACTAGCCCCAATGAGCAGTTCTTC. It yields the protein CAISEGTSPNEQFF.

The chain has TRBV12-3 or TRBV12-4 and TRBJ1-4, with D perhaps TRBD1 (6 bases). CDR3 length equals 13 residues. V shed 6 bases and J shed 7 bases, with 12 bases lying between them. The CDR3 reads CASRQGWIEKLFF. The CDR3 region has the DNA TGTGCCAGCAGACAGGGTTGGATTGAAAAACTGTTTTTT.

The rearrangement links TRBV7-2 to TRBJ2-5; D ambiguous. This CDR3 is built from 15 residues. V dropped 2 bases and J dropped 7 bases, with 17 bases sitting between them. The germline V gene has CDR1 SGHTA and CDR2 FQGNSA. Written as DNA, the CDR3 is TGTGCCAGCAGCTTATCCTCCCGAGAGTTTGGGACCCAGTACTTC. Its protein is CASSLSSREFGTQYF.

DNA of the CDR3: TGTGCCAGCAGTATCACCGGGACAGACTTCTACGAGCAGTACTTC. Translation: CASSITGTDFYEQYF. The chain joins TRBV27 to TRBJ2-7, with 7 bases fitting TRBD1. V was clipped by 5 bases and J by 3 bases; unmatched bases: 10. This CDR3 has 15 amino acids. Germline values: CDR1 MNHEY, CDR2 SMNVEV (reference sequence).

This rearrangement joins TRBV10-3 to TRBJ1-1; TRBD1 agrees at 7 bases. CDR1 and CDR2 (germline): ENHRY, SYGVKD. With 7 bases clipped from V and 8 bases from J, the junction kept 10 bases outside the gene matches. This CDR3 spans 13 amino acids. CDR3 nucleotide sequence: TGTGCCATCACCAACTTCTCGGACAGGGAAGCTTTCTTT. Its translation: CAITNFSDREAFF.

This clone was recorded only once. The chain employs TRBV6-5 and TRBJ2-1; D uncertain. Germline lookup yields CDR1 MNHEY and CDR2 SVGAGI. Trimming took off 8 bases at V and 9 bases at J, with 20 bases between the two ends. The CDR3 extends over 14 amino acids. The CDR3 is CASGRPVRRSEQFF. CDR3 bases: TGTGCCAGCGGAAGGCCGGTCCGTCGGAGTGAGCAGTTCTTC.

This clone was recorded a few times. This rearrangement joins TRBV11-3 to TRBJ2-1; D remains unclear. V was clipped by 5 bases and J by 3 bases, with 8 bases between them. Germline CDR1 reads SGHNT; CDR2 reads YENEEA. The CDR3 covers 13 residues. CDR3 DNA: TGTGCCAGCAGCGATCGAGGCTACAATGAGCAGTTCTTC. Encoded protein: CASSDRGYNEQFF.

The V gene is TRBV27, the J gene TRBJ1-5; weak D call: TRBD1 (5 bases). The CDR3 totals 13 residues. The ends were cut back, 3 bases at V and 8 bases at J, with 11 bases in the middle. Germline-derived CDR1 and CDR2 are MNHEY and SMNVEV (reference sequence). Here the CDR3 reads CASSLRGLEPQHF. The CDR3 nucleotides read TGTGCCAGCAGTTTGCGGGGCCTGGAGCCCCAGCATTTT.

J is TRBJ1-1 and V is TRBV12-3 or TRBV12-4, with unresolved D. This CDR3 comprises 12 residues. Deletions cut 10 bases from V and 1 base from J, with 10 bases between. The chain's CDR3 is CATSSGNTEAFF. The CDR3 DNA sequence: TGTGCCACCTCCAGCGGGAACACTGAAGCTTTCTTT.

The CDR3 DNA reads as TGTGCCTGGAGTCCCGCCTACGAGCAGTACTTC. Translation: CAWSPAYEQYF. V and J are TRBV30 and TRBJ2-7; no definite D call. The CDR3 loop spans 11 amino acids. CDR1 is GTSNPN and CDR2 is SVGIG in the germline V gene (reference sequence). The germline V and J ends were trimmed by 2 bases and 2 bases, with 4 bases remaining between them.

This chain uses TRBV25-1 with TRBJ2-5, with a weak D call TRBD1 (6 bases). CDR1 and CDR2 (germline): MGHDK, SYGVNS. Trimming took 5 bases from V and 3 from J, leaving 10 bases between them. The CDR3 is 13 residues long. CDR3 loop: CASSTTGKETQYF. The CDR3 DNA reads TGTGCCAGCAGTACCACAGGGAAAGAGACCCAGTACTTC.

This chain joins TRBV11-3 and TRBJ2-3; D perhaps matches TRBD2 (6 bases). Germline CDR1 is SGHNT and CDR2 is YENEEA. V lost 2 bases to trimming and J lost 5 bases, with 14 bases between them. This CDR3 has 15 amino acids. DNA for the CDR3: TGTGCCAGCAGCTTATACGGGGCCGGGGGAGATACGCAGTATTTT. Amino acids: CASSLYGAGGDTQYF.

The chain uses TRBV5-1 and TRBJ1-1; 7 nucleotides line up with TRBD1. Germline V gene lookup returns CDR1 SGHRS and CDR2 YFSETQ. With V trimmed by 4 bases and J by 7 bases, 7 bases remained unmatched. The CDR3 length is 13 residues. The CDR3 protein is CASSVRGDREAFF. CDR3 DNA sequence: TGCGCCAGCAGCGTCAGGGGGGATCGTGAAGCTTTCTTT.

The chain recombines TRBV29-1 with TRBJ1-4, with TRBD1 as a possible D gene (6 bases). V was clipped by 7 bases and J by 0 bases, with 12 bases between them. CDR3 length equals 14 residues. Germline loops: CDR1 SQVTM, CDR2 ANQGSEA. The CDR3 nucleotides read TGCAGCGGGTCCACAGGGTCAACTAATGAAAAACTGTTTTTT. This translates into CSGSTGSTNEKLFF. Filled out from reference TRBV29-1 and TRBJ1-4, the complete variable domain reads SAVISQKPSRDICQRGTSLTIQCQVDSQVTMMFWYRQQPGQSLTLIATANQGSEATYESGFVIDKFPISRPNLTFSTLTVSNMSPEDSSIYLCSGSTGSTNEKLFFGSGTQLSVL.